This T cell receptor beta chain originates from a study of a mutant IDH1 vaccine in newly diagnosed glioma (TCRdb year 2021). Turning to the overall study: Patients were given eight vaccinations, in weeks 1, 3, 5, 7, 11, 15, 19 and 23, which matched visits V03 through V10. Vaccination started 4-6 weeks after radiotherapy alone, or was given together with temozolomide cycles in the groups whose treatment included chemotherapy. Of the approximately 33 patients who were treated, approximately 60% were male and 37.5% were female, and the mean age was roughly 40 years. Prior to enrollment, patients had been given standard therapy consisting of radiotherapy alone, temozolomide alone, or radiochemotherapy with temozolomide, with the combination given to most patients. Six visits were used for peripheral blood collection: V03 (baseline), V05, V07, V10, V12 and V13. For exploratory analyses, longitudinal TCRB deep sequencing was carried out in about 26 treated patients wherever samples were available. The full study reports these points: Selection of PBMC samples for TCRB deep sequencing was based on availability. According to the authors, sample limitations meant that analyses of patient blood samples could not be reproduced. Immune responses induced by the vaccine were seen in around 93% of patients across multiple MHC alleles. Pseudoprogression appeared unrelated to alterations in the top peripheral T cell clonotypes detected by TCRB sequencing.

Read against the paper, the sample's time point label means: week 11, during vaccination. Each vaccine dose was 300 ug of a 20-mer mutant IDH1 peptide in Montanide, given subcutaneously with topical imiquimod. All donors had newly diagnosed IDH1-mutant astrocytomas of WHO grade 3 or 4 that showed loss of nuclear ATRX. The samples were drawn from NOA16, a multicentre, single-arm, open-label phase I trial in Germany that tested a mutant IDH1 peptide vaccine in humans for the first time. Genomic DNA for TCRB sequencing was isolated from EDTA blood with the DNeasy Blood and Tissue Kit. Library preparation was by the immunoSEQ multiplex PCR assay. Rearranged TCR beta chain sequences were amplified with the hsTCRB Kit following the manufacturer's protocol. An Illumina MiSeq was used to sequence the TCRB libraries. The paper's processing steps were these. Demultiplexing, trimming and gene mapping were performed with the kit vendor's proprietary platform. Entries here come from immuneACCESS through TCRdb and include only in-frame sequences with V and J called. Some clones fail to appear in such tables; in the studies checked, an unresolved V gene covers under half of the shortfall, and the cause of the remainder is unknown. V, J and clone size are those of that table, while D and trimming were read from the DNA. Recorded for this sample are about 32,000 clones; roughly 80% of them occurred a single time. More than 20% of the sample comes from the top ten.

Worth noting for this clone: Its cognate antigen has yet to be identified. No base-level quality is on record; no much larger clone is a single base apart.

A distance of 11 bases separates the germline ends of V and J, which lose 5 bases and 0 bases respectively. CDR1 and CDR2 are read off the germline V gene as SGHTA and FQGNSA. The CDR3 spans 15 residues, from the cysteine through the phenylalanine. Just CDR3 DNA is preserved here, 45 bases in frame from base 1. This TCR came from a man aged 30 to 45 with glioma. The source was PBMCs, collected from a glioma patient whose treatment included an IDH1 peptide vaccine. This chain joins TRBV7-2 to TRBJ2-1; a weak D assignment points to TRBD1 (6 bases agree). The DNA sequence is TGTGCCAGCAGCCTCAGGGGCCCCTCCTACAATGAGCAGTTCTTC. Translated, it gives CASSLRGPSYNEQFF.